Presented here are 12 T cell receptor beta chains from one specimen sequenced in a study of cytomegalovirus exposure and HLA in healthy donors. It was with 60 Vbeta and 13 Jbeta primers that the PCR ran. The table came from immunoSEQ multiplex PCR; TCRdb's copy has only in-frame clones and leaves some out. The sample records 190,000 or so clones, 80% to 85% being singletons. Sequenced input: PBMCs. The source is a woman aged 45-59 years in good health and CMV-seropositive.

The chain has TRBV27 and TRBJ1-2; D call uncertain. Germline CDR1 is MNHEY and CDR2 is SMNVEV (reference sequence). Trimming removed 6 bases at V and 0 bases at J, with 8 bases between. The CDR3 length is 13 residues. This CDR3 reads CASSQIANYGYTF. DNA of the CDR3: TGTGCCAGCAGCCAAATAGCTAACTATGGCTACACCTTC.

V gene TRBV2 combines with J gene TRBJ2-5; 8 nucleotides match TRBD1. The CDR3 has 15 residues. V gave up 0 bases and J gave up 5 bases; unmatched junction bases: 5. The V gene's germline CDR1 is SNHLY and CDR2 FYNNEI. CDR3 loop: CASSEAGRGPETQYF. The DNA for the CDR3 is TGTGCCAGCAGTGAAGCGGGCAGGGGGCCCGAGACCCAGTACTTC. Based on the CDR3 plus reference TRBV2 and TRBJ2-5, the full variable domain is EPEVTQTPSHQVTQMGQEVILRCVPISNHLYFYWYRQILGQKVEFLVSFYNNEISEKSEIFDDQFSVERPDGSNFTLKIRSTKLEDSAMYFCASSEAGRGPETQYFGPGTRLLVL.

J is TRBJ2-7 and V is TRBV18; D not resolved. Trimming stripped 3 bases from V and 3 bases from J, with 9 bases between. CDR3 length: 13 residues. Germline CDR1 reads KGHSH; CDR2 reads LQKENI. The CDR3 spells CASSPGPRYEQYF. CDR3 in DNA: TGTGCCAGCTCACCTGGGCCCCGCTACGAGCAGTACTTC.

This chain connects TRBV7-2 to TRBJ1-5; a weak D match, TRBD1 (6 bases). The CDR3 covers 16 residues. V shed 1 base and J shed 4 bases, with 14 bases lying between them. Per germline, CDR1 SGHTA and CDR2 FQGNSA. In DNA, the CDR3 is TGTGCCAGCAGCTTAGTGTCTGGACAGAGTAATCAGCCCCAGCATTTT. This translates into CASSLVSGQSNQPQHF.

The table lists this clone with a count of one. This rearrangement joins TRBV6-5 to TRBJ2-5; 8 bases match TRBD2. Judging by the DNA end, TRBJ2-7 fits better; the J call may be wrong. This CDR3 contains 15 residues. Germline V lookup: CDR1 MNHEY, CDR2 SVGAGI. CDR3 amino acids: CATSREGRLRDEQYF. As DNA, the CDR3 is TGTGCCACTTCACGGGAGGGCCGGCTTCGGGACGAGCAGTACTTC.

The chain employs TRBV4-1 and TRBJ2-7; tentatively, D is TRBD2 (5 bases). Germline CDR1 and CDR2: MGHRA and YSYEKL. CDR3 length equals 16 residues. The V gene lost 0 bases and the J gene lost 0 bases, with 12 bases spanning the gap. In nucleotides, the CDR3 is TGCGCCAGCAGCCAAGACCGCTCGGGGAGCTCCTACGAGCAGTACTTC. Residues: CASSQDRSGSSYEQYF.

This clone is a singleton in its sample. The chain carries TRBV5-1 and TRBJ2-7, with D perhaps matching TRBD1 (5 bases). Per germline, CDR1 SGHRS and CDR2 YFSETQ. V shed 4 bases and J shed 5 bases, with 13 bases lying between them. The CDR3 runs 13 residues. The CDR3 protein is CASSRGEGDEQYF. CDR3 DNA: TGCGCCAGCAGCAGGGGCGAAGGGGACGAGCAGTACTTC.

The CDR3: CASSVGGLSGNTIYF. CDR3 nucleotides: TGTGCCAGCAGCGTAGGAGGGCTCTCTGGAAACACCATATATTTT. The chain employs TRBV9 and TRBJ1-3; D uncertain. The germline CDR1 and CDR2 sequences are SGDLS and YYNGEE. The CDR3 has 15 residues. The V end was cut by 0 bases, the J end by 0 bases, with 7 bases between.

The chain recombines TRBV10-3 with TRBJ2-5, with 10 bases aligning to TRBD1. Trimming removed 5 bases from V and 4 bases from J; junction bases left unmatched: 13. The CDR3 contains 17 residues. The V gene's germline CDR1 is ENHRY and CDR2 SYGVKD. Written as DNA, the CDR3 is TGTGCCATCAGTTCGCCGGGACAGGGGCCTCTAGGAGAGACCCAGTACTTC. This encodes CAISSPGQGPLGETQYF.

The chain carries TRBV5-6 and TRBJ1-6, with D uncertain. Germline V lookup: CDR1 SGHDT, CDR2 YYEEEE. V dropped 3 bases and J dropped 4 bases, with 5 bases sitting between them. CDR3 length equals 13 residues. The CDR3 region is CASSSAYNSPLHF. The DNA for the CDR3 is TGTGCCAGCAGCTCTGCGTATAATTCACCCCTCCACTTT.

V gene TRBV11-3 combines with J gene TRBJ2-7; TRBD1 matches 7 bases. The CDR3 is 15 residues long. Germline CDR1 is SGHNT and CDR2 is YENEEA. V was pared by 1 base and J by 1 base, with 4 bases of the junction left unmatched. CDR3 bases: TGTGCCAGCAGCTTAGGGGACAGTGGTTCCTACGAGCAGTACTTC. Amino acids: CASSLGDSGSYEQYF.

The chain uses TRBV10-3 and TRBJ2-1; tentatively, D is TRBD2 (5 bases). CDR1 and CDR2 (germline): ENHRY, SYGVKD. V was cut by 10 bases and J by 7 bases, with 26 bases left in between. The CDR3 length is 16 residues. The CDR3 reads CATWRIEGLVGNEQFF. CDR3 DNA: TGTGCCACATGGAGGATTGAGGGTTTGGTAGGGAATGAGCAGTTCTTC.